Here is one T cell receptor beta chain with its context. What it binds is not known. The sample belongs to a study of regulatory T cells in long-lasting Graves disease. Trimming cost V 0 bases and J 5 bases, with 8 bases left between them. The germline V gene encodes CDR1 LNHNV and CDR2 YYDKDF (reference sequence). This CDR3 has 14 amino acids. Time point specified: newly diagnosed GD, antithyroid drugs for less than 3 months. RNA isolated from PBMCs was used to make the TCR library. Overall study results and limits: The study found TRBV28, TRBJ1-2 and TRBJ2-5 favored in persistent disease.

Sequencing libraries for TCR beta were prepared with iRepertoire HTBI primers and Arm-PCR of CDR3 regions. TCRdb reanalysed the multiplex PCR reads using MiXCR and keeps one entry per CDR3 protein. Of 550,000 to 600,000 distinct CDR3 sequences in the sample, approximately 16% were seen once. The data also belong to a second study, concerning T cells in Graves' hyperthyroidism and ophthalmopathy. As that study records: Graves' hyperthyroidism without ophthalmopathy progression within 18 months was termed stable. HTBI primers were used for first-round RT-PCR of the TCR CDR3. Ophthalmopathy got predicted by the model a median around 6.8 months before its onset.

This sequence joins TRBV15 and TRBJ1-3, with D unresolved. The starting material was peripheral blood mononuclear cells (PBMCs), obtained at new diagnosis, from a patient treated with antithyroid drugs. This sequence originates from a man aged 18 to 30 with Graves disease. CDR3 sequence reads: CATSRDRGRNTIYF. In nucleotides, the CDR3 is TGTGCCACCAGCAGAGATAGAGGGAGAAACACCATATATTTT.